This TCR beta chain originates from a study of Ad26.COV2.S vaccination and SARS-CoV-2 variants. For the study at large: Intramuscularly, Ad26.COV2.S was given either once or twice, 56 days apart.

Per germline, CDR1 SGHRS and CDR2 YFSETQ. The CDR3 runs to 14 residues. Trimming left V 0 bases short and J 4 bases short, with 11 bases between. Documented treatment: some 20 received Ad26.COV2.S at low or high dose, single or two shots; about 5 received placebo; per-sample allocation not given. Repertoires come from day 63 after the first vaccine or placebo injection. The donor was a Boston adult aged 18-55 years. Sequencing used immunoSEQ multiplex PCR; TCRdb keeps in-frame clones, though not all of them. The sample lists more than 300,000 clones; 75% to 90% were seen once. The material was peripheral blood, obtained in a trial of Ad26.COV2.S vaccine versus placebo. The chain joins TRBV5-1 to TRBJ2-7, with unresolved D. This TCR was sampled from a person between 18 and 65 years old who received the Ad26.COV2.S COVID-19 vaccine or a placebo. CDR3 loop: CASSLEGFAYEQYF. In nucleotides, the CDR3 is TGCGCCAGCAGCTTGGAAGGGTTCGCTTACGAGCAGTACTTC.